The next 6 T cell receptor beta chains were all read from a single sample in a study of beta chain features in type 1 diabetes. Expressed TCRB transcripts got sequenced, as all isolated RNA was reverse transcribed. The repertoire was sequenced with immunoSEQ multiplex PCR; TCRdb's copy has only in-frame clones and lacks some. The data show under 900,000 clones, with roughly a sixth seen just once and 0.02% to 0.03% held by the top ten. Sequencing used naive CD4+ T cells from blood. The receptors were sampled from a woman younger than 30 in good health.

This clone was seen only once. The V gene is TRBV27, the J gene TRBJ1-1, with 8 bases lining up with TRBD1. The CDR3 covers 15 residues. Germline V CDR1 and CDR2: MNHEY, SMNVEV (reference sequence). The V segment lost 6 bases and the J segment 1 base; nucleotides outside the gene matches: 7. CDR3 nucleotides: TGTGCCAGCAGCTACTCTGGACAGGGGAACACTGAAGCTTTCTTT. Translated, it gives CASSYSGQGNTEAFF.

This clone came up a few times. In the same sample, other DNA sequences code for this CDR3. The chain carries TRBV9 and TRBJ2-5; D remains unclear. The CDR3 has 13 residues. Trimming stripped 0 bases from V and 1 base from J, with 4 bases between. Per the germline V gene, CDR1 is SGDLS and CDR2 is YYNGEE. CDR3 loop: CASSVGLQETQYF. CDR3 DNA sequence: TGTGCCAGCAGCGTAGGTCTCCAAGAGACCCAGTACTTC.

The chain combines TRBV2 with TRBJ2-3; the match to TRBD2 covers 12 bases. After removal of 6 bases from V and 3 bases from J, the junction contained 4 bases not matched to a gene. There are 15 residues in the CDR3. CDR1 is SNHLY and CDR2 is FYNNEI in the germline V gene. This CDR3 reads CASRTGTSGTDTQYF. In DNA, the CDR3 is TGTGCCAGCAGGACCGGGACTAGCGGGACAGATACGCAGTATTTT. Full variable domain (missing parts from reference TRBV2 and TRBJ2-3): EPEVTQTPSHQVTQMGQEVILRCVPISNHLYFYWYRQILGQKVEFLVSFYNNEISEKSEIFDDQFSVERPDGSNFTLKIRSTKLEDSAMYFCASRTGTSGTDTQYFGPGTRLTVL.

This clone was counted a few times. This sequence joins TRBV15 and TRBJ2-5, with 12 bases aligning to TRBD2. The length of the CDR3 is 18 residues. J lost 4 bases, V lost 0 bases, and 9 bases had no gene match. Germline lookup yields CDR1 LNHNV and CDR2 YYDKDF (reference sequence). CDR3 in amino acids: CATSRDLGLAGKRETQYF. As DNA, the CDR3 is TGTGCCACCAGCAGAGACTTAGGACTAGCGGGAAAGAGAGAGACCCAGTACTTC. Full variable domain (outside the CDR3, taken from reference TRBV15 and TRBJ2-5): DAMVIQNPRYQVTQFGKPVTLSCSQTLNHNVMYWYQQKSSQAPKLLFHYYDKDFNNEADTPDNFQSRRPNTSFCFLDIRSPGLGDTAMYLCATSRDLGLAGKRETQYFGPGTRLLVL.

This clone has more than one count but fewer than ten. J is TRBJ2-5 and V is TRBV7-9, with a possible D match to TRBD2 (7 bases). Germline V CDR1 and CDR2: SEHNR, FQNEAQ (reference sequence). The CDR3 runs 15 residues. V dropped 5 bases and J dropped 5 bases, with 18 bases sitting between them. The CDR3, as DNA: TGTGCCAGCAGCCCGCAAGGGGGGGTCCTGGAGACCCAGTACTTC. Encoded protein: CASSPQGGVLETQYF.

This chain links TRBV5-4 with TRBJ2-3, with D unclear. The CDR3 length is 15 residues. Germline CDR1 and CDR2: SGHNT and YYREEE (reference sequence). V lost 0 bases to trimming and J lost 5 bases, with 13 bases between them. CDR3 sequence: CASSLGSTGVDTQYF. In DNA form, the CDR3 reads TGTGCCAGCAGCTTGGGATCGACGGGCGTAGATACGCAGTATTTT.